These T cell receptor beta chains were read from a single sample in a study of T-cell memory formation after mild COVID-19. TCRdb redid the calling of the 5' RACE reads with MiXCR, one entry per CDR3 protein. The sample includes 450,000 to 650,000 distinct CDR3 sequences, roughly 22% of them seen just once. What was sequenced was PBMCs or a T cell subset sorted from them (not recorded which). Every receptor here comes from an adult woman who had mild COVID-19 (a few samples of this study predate the infection). Cell type and time point are not known. Each CDR3 is given with its conserved first and last residue. A D gene is named only where the DNA matches it firmly. Rows give clone size only sometimes, using once, few, many, or a class for an expanded clone.

D gene,J gene,clone size,V gene,CDR3 protein,CDR3 DNA
TRBD1,TRBJ2-2,few,TRBV30,CAWGTGGTGELFF,TGTGCCTGGGGGACAGGTGGCACCGGGGAGCTGTTTTTT
.,TRBJ1-1,.,TRBV18,CASSPGRDMNTEAFF,TGTGCCAGCTCACCGGGACGGGACATGAACACTGAAGCTTTCTTT
.,TRBJ1-5,.,TRBV5-1,CASSLDGQFNQPQHF,TGCGCCAGCAGCTTGGACGGACAGTTCAATCAGCCCCAGCATTTT
.,TRBJ2-1,few,TRBV11-2,CASVPGRAYNEQFF,TGTGCCTCCGTCCCCGGCAGGGCCTACAATGAGCAGTTCTTC
TRBD2,TRBJ2-7,many,TRBV7-6,CASSSRLTGRDPYEQYF,TGTGCCAGCAGCTCCCGACTTACCGGGAGGGACCCTTACGAGCAGTACTTC
TRBD1,TRBJ1-1,.,TRBV5-1,CASREDRGTLGTEAFF,TGCGCCAGCAGGGAGGACAGGGGTACGCTAGGAACTGAAGCTTTCTTT
.,TRBJ1-1,.,TRBV29-1,CSVEFRGGMNTEAFF,TGCAGCGTTGAGTTCAGGGGCGGAATGAACACTGAAGCTTTCTTT
TRBD2,TRBJ2-7,few,TRBV7-2,CASSPGPLAGGPYEQYF,TGTGCCAGCAGCCCCGGACCTCTAGCGGGAGGGCCGTACGAGCAGTACTTC
.,TRBJ2-1,few,TRBV27,CASSLSVRGAYNEQFF,TGTGCCAGCAGTTTATCAGTAAGGGGCGCTTACAATGAGCAGTTCTTC
.,TRBJ2-1,few,TRBV7-2,CASSSYYEQFF,TGTGCCAGCAGCTCGTACTATGAGCAGTTCTTC
.,TRBJ2-1,.,TRBV6-2/TRBV6-3,CASSQGTEGPYNEQFF,TGTGCCAGCAGCCAGGGGACGGAAGGGCCCTACAATGAGCAGTTCTTC
TRBD2,TRBJ2-5,.,TRBV25-1,CASRASGGPETQYF,TGTGCCAGCAGGGCTAGCGGGGGTCCAGAGACCCAGTACTTC
.,TRBJ1-1,few,TRBV20-1,CSPREGNTEAFF,TGCAGTCCACGGGAGGGGAACACTGAAGCTTTCTTT
.,TRBJ1-5,.,TRBV15,CATSGRYQPQHF,TGTGCCACCAGCGGAAGGTATCAGCCCCAGCATTTT
TRBD2,TRBJ2-3,few,TRBV7-3,CASSRLAGATDTQYF,TGTGCCAGCAGCAGACTAGCGGGGGCCACAGATACGCAGTATTTT
TRBD2,TRBJ2-1,few,TRBV4-3,CASSQGPSGTYNEQFF,TGCGCCAGCAGCCAGGGACCTAGCGGGACTTACAATGAGCAGTTCTTC
.,TRBJ2-5,.,TRBV7-8,CASSLRGRQETQYF,TGTGCCAGCAGCTTACGAGGGAGACAAGAGACCCAGTACTTC